These 24 T cell receptor beta chains were all obtained from the same sample, sequenced in a study of control samples from healthy donors and cancer patients. The data were produced by immunoSEQ multiplex PCR, yet TCRdb's version contains in-frame clones alone and is incomplete. This table holds fewer than 250,000 clones. The sequencing input was blood. The receptors shown here come from a woman under 40 in good health.

V usage is TRBV2 and J usage is TRBJ2-5; D may be TRBD2 (5 bases). V lost 10 bases and J lost 5, with 20 bases in between. CDR3 length equals 14 residues. The germline V gene encodes CDR1 SNHLY and CDR2 FYNNEI. As DNA, the CDR3 is TGTGCCACAAAGGATAGCGTTTTTCGGGAGACCCAGTACTTC. This codes for CATKDSVFRETQYF. Looking up the rest from reference TRBV2 and TRBJ2-5 gives the full variable domain: EPEVTQTPSHQVTQMGQEVILRCVPISNHLYFYWYRQILGQKVEFLVSFYNNEISEKSEIFDDQFSVERPDGSNFTLKIRSTKLEDSAMYFCATKDSVFRETQYFGPGTRLLVL.

The rearrangement uses TRBV11-2 and TRBJ2-1; D is possibly TRBD1 or TRBD2 (6 bases each). The ends were cut back, 3 bases at V and 7 bases at J, with 10 bases in the middle. This CDR3 region has 13 residues. Looked up from germline, CDR1 is SGHAT and CDR2 is FQNNGV. In DNA form, the CDR3 reads TGTGCCAGCAGCTTCACGGGGGCGAATGAGCAGTTCTTC. Translating gives CASSFTGANEQFF.

V gene TRBV28 combines with J gene TRBJ2-2; no firm D call. The germline V gene encodes CDR1 MDHEN and CDR2 SYDVKM. V was pared by 2 bases and J by 6 bases, with 4 bases between. CDR3 size: 12 residues. The CDR3 coding sequence is TGTGCCAGCAGTTTACTGGCCGGGGAGCTGTTTTTT. Residues: CASSLLAGELFF.

The chain links TRBV7-6 to TRBJ1-5; perhaps TRBD1 as D (5 bases). V dropped 4 bases and J dropped 0 bases, with 10 bases sitting between them. The germline V gene encodes CDR1 SGHVS and CDR2 FNYEAQ. The CDR3 covers 15 residues. The CDR3 loop is CASSSGWGSNQPQHF. As DNA, the CDR3 is TGTGCCAGCAGCTCAGGGTGGGGTAGCAATCAGCCCCAGCATTTT.

The chain has TRBV4-1 and TRBJ2-6, with D possibly TRBD1 on 5 matching bases. The V end was cut by 5 bases, the J end by 0 bases, with 14 bases between. The CDR3 consists of 17 residues. Germline lookup yields CDR1 MGHRA and CDR2 YSYEKL. The DNA for the CDR3 is TGCGCCAGCAGCTACCGGGCCGACAGCTCTGGGGCCAACGTCCTGACTTTC. Residues: CASSYRADSSGANVLTF.

The rearrangement joins TRBV5-5 to TRBJ1-2, with D possibly being TRBD1 (5 bases). Germline V gene data show CDR1 as SGHKS and CDR2 as YYEKEE (reference sequence). V lost 5 bases and J lost 0, with 8 bases in between. There are 13 residues in the CDR3. CDR3 in DNA: TGTGCCAGCAGGACAGATGCTAACTATGGCTACACCTTC. Its protein is CASRTDANYGYTF.

The rearrangement uses TRBV18 and TRBJ1-2; D gene ambiguous. Germline lookup yields CDR1 KGHSH and CDR2 LQKENI. V was cut by 2 bases and J by 3 bases, with 13 bases left in between. There are 15 residues in the CDR3. The CDR3 DNA sequence: TGTGCCAGCTCACCAATCTACGACGGTCACTATGGCTACACCTTC. Its translation is CASSPIYDGHYGYTF.

This rearrangement joins TRBV7-9 to TRBJ2-2; D may be TRBD1 or TRBD2 (6 bases each). V was pared by 2 bases and J by 3 bases, with 10 bases between. CDR3 length equals 15 residues. Per germline, CDR1 SEHNR and CDR2 FQNEAQ (reference sequence). CDR3 sequence: CASSLMGGDTGELFF. The DNA for the CDR3 is TGTGCCAGCAGCTTAATGGGGGGCGACACCGGGGAGCTGTTTTTT.

The gene calls are TRBV6-1 and TRBJ2-1; TRBD1 might be the D (6 bases). Per the germline V gene, CDR1 is MNHNS and CDR2 is SASEGT. This CDR3 is 13 amino acids long. Deletions cut 1 base from V and 8 bases from J, with 9 bases between. CDR3 nucleotide sequence: TGTGCCAGCAGTGAAGACAGGGCGGATGAGCAGTTCTTC. Its translation is CASSEDRADEQFF.

V and J are TRBV10-1 and TRBJ2-2; 9 nucleotides align to TRBD1. Germline V gene sequence: CDR1 WNHNN, CDR2 SYGVQD (reference sequence). V dropped 7 bases and J dropped 5; count of bases not matched to a gene: 2. The CDR3 contains 13 residues. The CDR3 loop is CASKDRGTGELFF. CDR3 nucleotide sequence: TGCGCCAGCAAAGACAGGGGGACCGGGGAGCTGTTTTTT.

V is TRBV6-4 and J is TRBJ2-1, with 7 bases identical to TRBD1. The CDR3 runs 16 residues. The V gene end was trimmed by 0 bases and the J gene end by 6 bases; junction bases not matched to a gene: 8. Germline V gene sequence: CDR1 MRHNA, CDR2 SNTAGT. The CDR3 nucleotides read TGTGCCAGCAGTGACTCGGGGGACACAGGGGTCAATGAGCAGTTCTTC. Protein product: CASSDSGDTGVNEQFF.

The chain combines TRBV19 with TRBJ1-1, with D perhaps TRBD1 (5 bases). CDR3 length: 13 amino acids. Germline-derived CDR1 and CDR2 are LNHDA and SQIVND (reference sequence). V dropped 5 bases and J dropped 5 bases, with 12 bases sitting between them. DNA of the CDR3: TGTGCCAGTAGTTGGGGGACGGAGACTGAAGCTTTCTTT. Translated, it gives CASSWGTETEAFF. The variable domain in full, with the rest retrieved from reference TRBV19 and TRBJ1-1, is DGGITQSPKYLFRKEGQNVTLSCEQNLNHDAMYWYRQDPGQGLRLIYYSQIVNDFQKGDIAEGYSVSREKKESFPLTVTSAQKNPTAFYLCASSWGTETEAFFGQGTRLTVV.

This sequence joins TRBV7-2 and TRBJ1-2; possibly TRBD1 for D (5 bases). The length of the CDR3 is 14 residues. Deletions cut 7 bases from V and 5 bases from J, with 17 bases between. Germline V gene lookup returns CDR1 SGHTA and CDR2 FQGNSA. CDR3 amino acids: CASTPVRGEYGYTF. The CDR3 DNA reads TGTGCCAGCACCCCGGTGCGGGGGGAATATGGCTACACCTTC. The full variable domain, rest sourced from reference TRBV7-2 and TRBJ1-2, is GAGVSQSPSNKVTEKGKDVELRCDPISGHTALYWYRQSLGQGLEFLIYFQGNSAPDKSGLPSDRFSAERTGGSVSTLTIQRTQQEDSAVYLCASTPVRGEYGYTFGSGTRLTVV.

The chain couples TRBV9 to TRBJ1-1; possibly TRBD1 for D (6 bases). Germline V lookup: CDR1 SGDLS, CDR2 YYNGEE. Trimming stripped 4 bases from V and 8 bases from J, with 18 bases between. The CDR3 loop spans 14 amino acids. The DNA of the CDR3 is TGTGCCAGCAGCCCAGGCGGGGGGGCGAGCGAAGCTTTCTTT. Translated: CASSPGGGASEAFF.

This rearrangement joins TRBV3-1 (or the pseudogene TRBV3-2) to TRBJ2-3, with 14 positions matching TRBD2. The junction had 5 bases not matched to a gene; V was cut back by 0 bases and J by 6 bases. Looked up from germline, CDR1 is LGHDT and CDR2 is YNNKEL (reference sequence). CDR3 length: 17 residues. The CDR3 DNA reads as TGTGCCAGCAGCCAAGAGACTAGCGGGGGGGCATGTGATACGCAGTATTTT. It is translated as CASSQETSGGACDTQYF.

The rearrangement uses TRBV11-3 and TRBJ2-5; TRBD2 matches 8 bases. The junction had 1 base not matched to a gene; V was cut back by 7 bases and J by 0 bases. Germline assignment: CDR1 SGHNT and CDR2 YENEEA. This CDR3 contains 13 residues. CDR3 sequence (DNA): TGTGCCAGCACGGGGGGGTACCAAGAGACCCAGTACTTC. It is translated as CASTGGYQETQYF.

The chain recombines TRBV28 with TRBJ1-4; D gene unclear. Germline loops: CDR1 MDHEN, CDR2 SYDVKM. V was pared by 5 bases and J by 6 bases, with 16 bases between. The CDR3 is 15 residues long. DNA for the CDR3: TGTGCCAGCAGTAACGCCGGGATTTCTGATGAAAAACTGTTTTTT. Amino acid sequence: CASSNAGISDEKLFF.

The rearrangement uses TRBV5-1 and TRBJ2-7, with D uncertain. The germline V gene has CDR1 SGHRS and CDR2 YFSETQ. Trimming took off 4 bases at V and 5 bases at J, with 16 bases between the two ends. The length of the CDR3 is 14 residues. In DNA, the CDR3 is TGCGCCAGCAGCCCTAGTTCTATAGGGAACGAGCAGTACTTC. Protein product: CASSPSSIGNEQYF. Variable domain in full (rest from reference TRBV5-1 and TRBJ2-7): KAGVTQTPRYLIKTRGQQVTLSCSPISGHRSVSWYQQTPGQGLQFLFEYFSETQRNKGNFPGRFSGRQFSNSRSEMNVSTLELGDSALYLCASSPSSIGNEQYFGPGTRLTVT.

The rearrangement links TRBV5-4 to TRBJ2-5; 15 bases align to TRBD2. Germline assignment: CDR1 SGHNT and CDR2 YYREEE (reference sequence). The CDR3 totals 20 residues. V lost 0 bases and J lost 6; bases outside the gene matches: 15. The CDR3 DNA follows: TGTGCCAGCAGCTTGGGAGGTAGCAGTGGGACTAGCGGGGGGCCGAAGACCCAGTACTTC. This codes for CASSLGGSSGTSGGPKTQYF.

V gene TRBV6-6 combines with J gene TRBJ1-2; possible D gene TRBD1, 6 bases. The germline V and J ends were trimmed by 5 bases and 4 bases, with 20 bases remaining between them. The CDR3 spans 16 residues. The V gene's germline CDR1 is MNHNY and CDR2 SVGAGI (reference sequence). The CDR3 spells CASSTRGRGGPYGYTF. The CDR3 coding sequence is TGTGCCAGCAGTACCCGTGGACGAGGGGGTCCCTATGGCTACACCTTC.

The V and J genes are TRBV5-1 and TRBJ1-2; 8 bases match TRBD1. The germline gives CDR1 SGHRS, CDR2 YFSETQ. This CDR3 region has 15 residues. Trimming removed 0 bases from V and 1 base from J; junction bases left unmatched: 2. The chain's CDR3 is CASSLAGQDNYGYTF. CDR3 nucleotide sequence: TGCGCCAGCAGCTTGGCGGGACAGGATAACTATGGCTACACCTTC.

The chain joins TRBV2 to TRBJ1-1; D is unclear. Germline V gene data show CDR1 as SNHLY and CDR2 as FYNNEI. Trimming shortened V by 10 bases and J by 1 base, and 13 bases separated the two germline ends. The CDR3 spans 13 residues. The chain's CDR3 is CANFQQANTEAFF. For the CDR3, the DNA is TGTGCCAACTTCCAGCAAGCGAACACTGAAGCTTTCTTT.

The chain recombines TRBV14 with TRBJ1-6, with 8 bases fitting TRBD1. Germline CDR1 and CDR2: SGHDN and FVKESK. The V and J ends lost 4 bases and 8 bases, in that order; junction bases with no gene match: 4. The CDR3 runs 14 residues. CDR3 DNA: TGTGCCAGCAGCCCACAGGGGGGCTATTCACCCCTCCACTTT. This gives the protein CASSPQGGYSPLHF. Looking up the rest from reference TRBV14 and TRBJ1-6 gives the full variable domain: EAGVTQFPSHSVIEKGQTVTLRCDPISGHDNLYWYRRVMGKEIKFLLHFVKESKQDESGMPNNRFLAERTGGTYSTLKVQPAELEDSGVYFCASSPQGGYSPLHFGNGTRLTVT.

The V call is TRBV27, the J call TRBJ2-1, with D possibly matching TRBD2 (6 bases). Trimming cost V 5 bases and J 5 bases, with 10 bases left between them. Germline-derived CDR1 and CDR2 are MNHEY and SMNVEV (reference sequence). The CDR3 has 13 amino acids. The CDR3 DNA is TGTGCCAGCAGTGTCCGGGGGAACAATGAGCAGTTCTTC. Protein sequence: CASSVRGNNEQFF.